This entry features one TCR beta chain sequence. Its antigen remains unidentified. This specimen belongs to a study of CD8+CD57+ T cells in acquired aplastic anemia. The overall study: Sorted CD4+ and CD8+ cell DNA averaged about 3 ug. Researchers reported that healthy donors averaged about 11 million reads for CD4+ cells.

Study-level results: Between patients and controls, approximately 29 CD8+ CDR3 sequences were found in common. For CD8+ Simpson's diversity, patients and controls showed no significant difference.

Investigators profiled TCR beta VDJ and CDR3 from genomic DNA template. Each CDR3 protein is one row after TCRdb ran MiXCR on the reads. The table lists a few hundred thousand distinct CDR3 sequences, 30% to 35% of them singletons. Material: sorted CD4+, CD8+, or CD8+CD57+ T cells (not recorded which) from PBMCs. The receptor's source is a human donor in good health, serving as a control.

CDR3 in amino acids: CASSAFEAGSYEQYF. CDR3 bases: TGTGCCAGCAGTGCCTTTGAGGCAGGGTCGTACGAGCAGTACTTC. The rearrangement uses TRBV25-1 and TRBJ2-7; possibly TRBD1 for D (5 bases). The germline V gene has CDR1 MGHDK and CDR2 SYGVNS. This CDR3 has 15 residues. V was clipped by 4 bases and J by 4 bases, with 17 bases between them.